This TCR beta chain was recovered during a study of T-cell reconstitution after alpha-beta-depleted transplantation in children. Whole-study results and caveats: When one year had passed after transplant, most T-cell counts and diversity came from newly produced T cells. By about two months after transplant, alpha-beta T cells reportedly arose from several hundred graft clones that had expanded.

Preparation of the TCRbeta library involved a method that used unique molecular identifiers. TCRdb ran MiXCR on the PCR reads and lists one entry per CDR3 protein. The sample has hundreds of thousands of distinct CDR3 sequences, about an eighth seen once. In its sample, this clonotype was seen many times. The antigen remains undetermined. This CDR3 contains 13 residues. Germline lookup yields CDR1 SQVTM and CDR2 ANQGSEA. The V segment lost 5 bases and the J segment 3 bases; nucleotides outside the gene matches: 7. The V and J genes are TRBV29-1 and TRBJ2-7; 7 nucleotides align to TRBD1. Specimen: PBMCs, collected before TCRalphabeta/CD19-depleted stem cell transplant. The TCR was taken from a girl under 10 years old with congenital amegakaryocytic thrombocytopenia, due to receive a stem cell transplant. CDR3 DNA sequence: TGCAGCGTTCTGAATCGGGACAGCTACGAGCAGTACTTC. Translated: CSVLNRDSYEQYF.